A single T cell receptor (beta chain) is shown here with its context. This clone was counted a few times. Its antigen specificity is not known. No much larger clonotype is one base removed from it; base qualities were not supplied. The data were taken from a study of cytomegalovirus exposure and HLA in healthy donors (dated by TCRdb to about 2017). Background on the whole study: According to an earlier analysis of 587 of the donors, about 170 million T cells yielded over 100 million unique TCR beta sequences and 276 Gb of sequence data. Roughly 320 gigabases of sequencing data and around 85 million unique TCR sequences made up an early release that covered nearly 650 HLA-typed donors. Of the roughly 430 genotyped donors, approximately 82% fell in the genetic ancestry cluster associated with self-reported Caucasian donors. The study was designed to test whether signatures of past pathogen exposure could be identified by cataloging public T cell receptors. The T cell repertoires of 666 subjects were profiled by immunosequencing and related to cytomegalovirus serostatus. Along with the approximately 700-subject first cohort, a separate validation cohort of over a hundred different subjects was used. To predict cytomegalovirus infection status, the study brought together high-throughput TCR immunosequencing, statistical association of individual TCRs with disease status, and machine learning. To study patterns of TCR occurrence, a later analysis re-analyzed previously published TCR beta repertoires from 666 donors and added high-resolution HLA genotyping. The later analysis used no new phenotypic data to find candidate immune exposures, relying instead on TCR beta sequences and their occurrence across donors. To decide whether each TCR beta V gene segment behaved as functional or pseudogenic, an earlier analysis of over 500 of the donors relied on high-throughput TCR beta sequencing. Donor age, sex, ethnicity and CMV serostatus were collected together with the repertoire data. In a later genetic analysis, genome-wide SNP genotypes for about three fifths of the roughly 670 donors were used, and that subset was treated as a discovery cohort. All discovery cohort repertoires had been generated using a single sequencing platform. Class I and class II HLA loci were covered by the typing at four-digit resolution. The number of donors typed differed by locus, with roughly 620-630 for A, B, C, DRB1 and DQB1, more than 500 for DQA1, nearly 610 for DPA1, and 450 to 480 for DPB1. Several DR-DQ haplotypes were handled as single units for association and clustering because linkage in the cohort was strong. Across some 400 genotyped donors of the cohort, an average of about 240,000 unique TCR beta nucleotide sequences per donor were sequenced, and around 19% of those sequences were non-productive. Broader findings and caveats from the paper: The earlier analysis of 450 to 700 of the donors excluded some 16 rarely observed V segments, including chromosome 9 orphons, because counts were too low. In a later analysis, over 15,000 TCR beta sequences were associated with specific HLA alleles at a false discovery rate of 0.05. Sequencing depth was assumed to be roughly uniform across donors in the presence/absence analyses, though that assumption may not hold. The study listed 150 to 200 TCR beta chains as associated with cytomegalovirus. Because HLA typing was missing for some donors at each locus, association tests included only the typed subset. The cohort was sequenced for TCR beta chains only, and without alpha or paired-chain data the features that could be detected were limited. In a later genetic analysis, fewer N-insertions in productive TCRs were reported among donors in an Asian-associated ancestry cluster than the roughly 640-donor mean. According to a later analysis, most CMV-associated TCR beta chains appeared to be HLA-restricted, and the HLA associations seemed to be driven largely by CMV exposure. A cluster of highly shared sequence variants was judged likely to represent a technical artifact of the sequencing pipeline. When HLA alleles, especially DR and DQ, strongly co-occurred, TCR associations were difficult to assign to individual alleles. In a later analysis, several top co-occurrence clusters were reported to appear linked to parvovirus B19, influenza, CMV and Epstein-Barr virus. A later analysis found that TCR association rates varied across HLA loci, with DRB1 alleles showing the most associated TCRs and HLA-C alleles the fewest. Linkage disequilibrium might explain the correlated functional status among segregating V segments, but an unknown experimental factor could not be excluded. In vitro tests confirmed that three of the cytomegalovirus-associated TCR beta chains recognize cytomegalovirus antigens. Most TCR sequences were seen in very few donors, while some public TCRs were found in many individuals. V-gene and J-gene trimming of TCR beta chains was associated with a missense DCLRE1C variant in a later genetic analysis, and the association was replicated in an independent cohort. For the cohort, immune exposure information was limited to CMV serostatus. A further reported finding was that TCR beta sequences accurately predicted the HLA-A and HLA-B alleles for most subjects in the first cohort. A later analysis found that HLA-associated TCR beta chains were more clonally expanded and had lower generation probabilities than equally common non-associated chains. The authors suggested that the approach could potentially be extended to other disease states and immunological phenotypes. An earlier analysis of some 560 of the donors showed that most TCR beta V segments appeared in productive rearrangements either about 87% or about 30% of the time, which broadly matched IMGT annotations. Some IMGT-functional V segments, including TRBV6-2 and TRBV6-3, could not be told apart with the 87-base-pair reads, so those segments were excluded. The classifier was reported to diagnose cytomegalovirus status with high specificity and sensitivity in both the original cohort and the validation cohort.

The CDR3 measures 13 amino acids from cysteine to phenylalanine. CDR3 DNA is the only sequence kept; it has 39 bases, read in frame from the first base. CDR1 and CDR2 were assigned from the germline V gene (reference sequence) as GTSNPN and SVGIG. The junction carries 6 bases between V and J, which are trimmed by 2 bases and 0 bases respectively. The cohort comprised some 700 healthy bone marrow donors. Cohort members were all nominally healthy when sampled, although unrecorded immune exposures were likely present. The donor tested CMV seronegative, placing the donor among the 350 or so seronegative members of the cohort. Every donor gave a peripheral blood sample, and the peripheral blood mononuclear cells from that sample were used for TCR beta sequencing. The Qiagen DNeasy Blood Extraction Kit was used to extract genomic DNA from the blood cell samples. To prepare the library, the immunoSEQ multiplex PCR assay was applied. For the multiplex PCR, a mixture combining 60 forward primers for TCR Vbeta segments and 13 reverse primers for TCR Jbeta segments was used. The CDR3 region of rearranged TCR beta genes was amplified from genomic DNA by a multiplex PCR assay. Amplified TCR beta libraries were sequenced as 87-base-pair reads on the Illumina HiSeq System. In the original analysis: In a later analysis, about 80 million unique TCR beta chains were counted across the approximately 640 repertoires, and some 10 million of these chains were shared by at least two donors. Raw reads were error-corrected and collapsed into unique sequences by a nearest-neighbor algorithm in which closely related sequences were merged to remove PCR and sequencing errors. To assign V, D and J gene segments, CDR3 sequences were aligned to IMGT reference sequences. For a sequence to be retained, a match of at least six nucleotides to both a V gene segment and a J gene segment was required. A rearrangement counted as productive if the CDR3 had no stop codons and remained in frame with V and J, and every other rearrangement counted as non-productive. Following IMGT convention, CDR3 was defined as the stretch from the second conserved V-encoded cysteine up to the conserved J-encoded phenylalanine. In an earlier analysis of approximately 590 of the donors, sequences lacking an unambiguous match to a single V gene segment were excluded. An earlier analysis of a few hundred of the donors called V segments functional above 56.7% productive rearrangements and segregating when the between-donor standard deviation exceeded 5%. A statistical classification framework was built to diagnose cytomegalovirus status from the catalog of TCR beta chain sequences. In a later analysis, V and J genes were assigned by comparing TCR nucleotide sequences against IMGT/GENE-DB human TR gene sequences. In a later analysis, CDR3 sequences and most-parsimonious VDJ recombination scenarios were assigned using the TCRdist pipeline. A later analysis defined each TCR beta chain by its CDR3 amino acid sequence plus V-gene family, and excluded reads lacking a unique V-gene family. As a way to deal with suspected cross-contamination and a sequencing artifact, a later analysis dropped 450 to 600 nucleotide sequences that were highly shared and had low generation probability. For each public chain, a later analysis derived a clonal expansion index from normalized ranks of inferred template counts within each repertoire. In a later analysis, generation probabilities were computed using a VDJ recombination model fitted to out-of-frame rearrangements, and the results were checked against IGoR. Hypergeometric tests were used in a later analysis to score TCR-TCR, TCR-HLA and TCR-CMV co-occurrence, with a repertoire-size bias correction applied to the TCR pairs. In a later analysis, false discovery rates were estimated by permuting HLA or CMV assignments 20 times. In a later analysis, co-occurring TCRs were grouped using DBSCAN, and TCRdist sequence similarity was added for clustering within HLA-allele-positive subsets. Repertoires with fewer than 30,000 or more than 120,000 public chains, plus five repertoires with anomalous nucleotide sharing, were excluded from co-occurrence clustering. TCRdb provides this immuneACCESS table in a form limited to in-frame rearrangements. Some clones are lacking; in checked studies, under half of them reflect an unresolved V gene, and why the rest are absent is not known. The V and J calls and the clone size are those of that table, but D and trimming were determined from the DNA. The sample records about 65,000 clones, 60% to 80% of which are singletons. Approximately 2.8% of the sample comes from the top ten.

The sequence links TRBV30 to TRBJ2-3, with TRBD2 perhaps the D gene, on 6 matching bases. The sequence derives from a man aged 25 to 40 in good health and CMV-seronegative. Sequenced input: PBMCs. The DNA sequence is given as TGTGCCTGGAGTCGGGGGAGCACAGATACGCAGTATTTT. This translates into CAWSRGSTDTQYF.